What follows are 10 T cell receptor beta chains derived from one specimen sequenced in a study of T cells in tuberculosis. Sequenced by immunoSEQ multiplex PCR; TCRdb stores in-frame clones only, minus some. The sample lists some 31,000 clones; approximately 91% were seen once. Sequenced sample: PBMCs. These receptors all stem from a donor aged 5-35 years with latent tuberculosis or without tuberculosis infection.

This clone was seen more than once but under ten times. Relative to the germline gene, one junction end is altered; a read error may explain this. In nucleotides, the CDR3 is TGTGCCAGCAGCATAGCGTCTTCCTACGAGCAGTACTTC. As protein: CASSIASSYEQYF. The chain uses TRBV7-6 and TRBJ2-7, with D possibly matching TRBD2 (5 bases). The CDR3 is 13 residues long. Germline V lookup: CDR1 SGHVS, CDR2 FNYEAQ.

The CDR3 spells CASSPMPTNEKLFF. The CDR3 DNA is TGTGCCAGCAGCCCTATGCCGACTAATGAAAAACTGTTTTTT. V and J are TRBV7-9 and TRBJ1-4; no definite D call. Germline V lookup: CDR1 SEHNR, CDR2 FQNEAQ (reference sequence). The CDR3 covers 14 residues. V lost 5 bases to trimming and J lost 2 bases, with 9 bases between them.

In this sample, this clone turned up once. This sequence joins TRBV7-2 and TRBJ2-7; 10 bases fit TRBD1. Germline V gene lookup returns CDR1 SGHTA and CDR2 FQGNSA. The CDR3 is 15 residues long. The J segment lost 4 bases and the V segment lost 5 bases, leaving 8 bases of the junction unmatched. CDR3 DNA sequence: TGTGCCAGCAGCACGGAGACAGGGGGCGGGTACGAGCAGTACTTC. Its translation: CASSTETGGGYEQYF.

A few counts support this clone. This CDR3 is CASGSRGISSGNTIYF. The CDR3 coding sequence is TGTGCCAGCGGATCCCGGGGGATTAGCTCTGGAAACACCATATATTTT. The chain employs TRBV7-9 and TRBJ1-3; D might be TRBD1 (5 bases). V lost 8 bases and J lost 0, with 17 bases in between. Germline CDR1 SEHNR, CDR2 FQNEAQ (reference sequence). This CDR3 has 16 amino acids.

The V call is TRBV5-6, the J call TRBJ2-7; TRBD2 aligns across 10 bases. The CDR3 is 14 amino acids. CDR1 and CDR2 (germline): SGHDT, YYEEEE. The V and J ends lost 3 bases and 5 bases, in that order; junction bases with no gene match: 5. CDR3 protein: CASSSSGRANEQYF. The CDR3 DNA reads TGTGCCAGCAGCTCCAGCGGGAGGGCTAACGAGCAGTACTTC.

The chain has TRBV18 and TRBJ1-1; 7 nucleotides agree with TRBD1. Germline CDR1 reads KGHSH; CDR2 reads LQKENI. The CDR3 extends over 12 amino acids. V lost 4 bases, J lost 8 bases, and 4 bases stayed unmatched. CDR3 protein: CASSLTGAEAFF. DNA for the CDR3: TGTGCCAGCTCACTCACAGGGGCAGAAGCTTTCTTT.

The chain joins TRBV7-7 to TRBJ2-3, with 8 bases that match TRBD1. The CDR3 is 14 amino acids. J lost 1 base, V lost 5 bases, and 2 bases had no gene match. Germline-derived CDR1 and CDR2 are SSHAT and FNYEAQ (reference sequence). DNA for the CDR3: TGTGCCAGCAGCCGGGGACAGGGCACAGATACGCAGTATTTT. Its protein product is CASSRGQGTDTQYF.

V gene TRBV7-2 combines with J gene TRBJ1-5, with 7 positions matching TRBD1. CDR1 and CDR2 (germline): SGHTA, FQGNSA. The CDR3 loop spans 13 amino acids. V was clipped by 6 bases and J by 6 bases; unmatched bases: 5. The CDR3 loop is CASRGGAGQPQHF. CDR3 bases: TGTGCCAGCAGAGGGGGCGCGGGTCAGCCCCAGCATTTT.

The table lists this clone with a few counts. This chain links TRBV28 with TRBJ2-3, with 9 positions matching TRBD1. V lost 6 bases to trimming and J lost 1 base; unmatched junction nucleotides: 5. This CDR3 spans 15 amino acids. Germline assignment: CDR1 MDHEN and CDR2 SYDVKM. CDR3 sequence (DNA): TGTGCCAGCAGCTCACAGGGGGCTCGCACAGATACGCAGTATTTT. The encoded protein is CASSSQGARTDTQYF.

The chain couples TRBV4-3 to TRBJ1-1, with D uncertain. With 2 bases removed from V and 5 bases from J, the gap between germline ends came to 9 bases. The CDR3 covers 13 residues. Germline CDR1 is LGHNA and CDR2 is YSLEER. In DNA, the CDR3 is TGCGCCAGCAGCCAAATCTCCGGGACTGAAGCTTTCTTT. Translated, it gives CASSQISGTEAFF.